The 18 T cell receptor beta chains given below trace back to one sample, sequenced in a study of tumor-infiltrating lymphocytes in localized non-small cell lung cancer. Produced via immunoSEQ multiplex PCR; TCRdb's table is partial and in-frame only. Of around 6,400 clones listed, approximately 71% are singletons. The material sequenced was uninvolved lung tissue not adjacent to the tumor. The receptors were sampled from a human donor with non-small cell lung cancer.

This clone showed up just a few times. The chain is built from TRBV5-4 and TRBJ2-1, with 13 bases aligning to TRBD2. V lost 0 bases, J lost 10 bases, and 7 bases stayed unmatched. The CDR3 runs 16 residues. The germline V gene has CDR1 SGHNT and CDR2 YYREEE (reference sequence). Here the CDR3 DNA reads TGTGCCAGCAGCTTGGGGACTAGCGGGAGTATAGGGGAGCAGTTCTTC. This encodes CASSLGTSGSIGEQFF.

The rearrangement links TRBV10-3 to TRBJ1-5; TRBD1 matches at 7 bases. The junction had 7 bases not matched to a gene; V was cut back by 0 bases and J by 8 bases. The germline CDR1 and CDR2 sequences are ENHRY and SYGVKD. The CDR3 covers 15 residues. CDR3 nucleotides: TGTGCCATCAGTGAGTCGGGACAGATAGGCAAGCCCCAGCATTTT. Protein sequence: CAISESGQIGKPQHF.

The chain couples TRBV6-1 to TRBJ2-1; 13 bases are a match to TRBD2. This CDR3 contains 18 residues. Germline CDR1 and CDR2: MNHNS and SASEGT. J was trimmed by 4 bases and V by 0 bases; bases with no gene match: 6. Written as DNA, the CDR3 is TGTGCCAGCAGTGAAGCGACTAGCGGGAGGACGGGGTACAATGAGCAGTTCTTC. Its protein product is CASSEATSGRTGYNEQFF.

This chain uses TRBV6-8 with TRBJ2-7, with 7 bases lining up with TRBD1. V lost 6 bases and J lost 2; bases outside the gene matches: 4. Germline V gene lookup returns CDR1 MNHGY and CDR2 SAAAGT. The CDR3 loop spans 13 amino acids. CDR3 nucleotide sequence: TGTGCCAGCAGGCAGGGGGTAGCCTACGAGCAGTACTTC. It yields the protein CASRQGVAYEQYF.

CDR3 coding DNA: TGTGCCAGCTCACGGTCGAACACTGAAGCTTTCTTT. As protein: CASSRSNTEAFF. The rearrangement links TRBV6-1 to TRBJ1-1; D is uncertain. This CDR3 spans 12 amino acids. V dropped 8 bases and J dropped 1 base, with 8 bases sitting between them. Germline V lookup: CDR1 MNHNS, CDR2 SASEGT.

The V call is TRBV4-2, the J call TRBJ2-1; 7 positions agree with TRBD2. The CDR3 length is 15 residues. Germline-derived CDR1 and CDR2 are LGHNA and YNFKEQ. V shed 0 bases and J 3 bases; nucleotides not matched to a gene: 2. CDR3 nucleotides: TGTGCCAGCAGCCAAGATGAGCGGGGCTACAATGAGCAGTTCTTC. It translates to CASSQDERGYNEQFF.

This clone has more than one count but fewer than ten. The chain employs TRBV27 and TRBJ1-5, with unresolved D. From germline, CDR1 is MNHEY and CDR2 SMNVEV (reference sequence). The V end was cut by 6 bases, the J end by 7 bases, with 10 bases between. The CDR3 is 12 residues long. The CDR3 DNA reads TGTGCCAGCAGGACCTCCCGCCAGCCCCAGCATTTT. Amino acid sequence: CASRTSRQPQHF.

The chain links TRBV6-5 to TRBJ2-1; 9 bases are a match to TRBD2. The CDR3 runs 16 residues. The V segment lost 0 bases and the J segment 6 bases; nucleotides outside the gene matches: 6. Germline V gene lookup returns CDR1 MNHEY and CDR2 SVGAGI. CDR3 sequence reads: CASSYSSSGSRNEQFF. CDR3 coding DNA: TGTGCCAGCAGTTACTCGAGTAGCGGGAGTCGCAATGAGCAGTTCTTC.

This chain joins TRBV30 and TRBJ1-5; unclear D gene. The germline V gene encodes CDR1 GTSNPN and CDR2 SVGIG (reference sequence). The CDR3 has 15 amino acids. V lost 3 bases and J 2 bases, leaving 14 bases between the germline ends. The CDR3 reads CAWRASDRGNQPQHF. CDR3 nucleotides: TGTGCCTGGAGGGCATCAGATAGGGGCAATCAGCCCCAGCATTTT.

The J gene is TRBJ2-2, the V gene TRBV6-4; 12 nucleotides match TRBD2. This CDR3 has 18 amino acids. Per the germline V gene, CDR1 is MRHNA and CDR2 is SNTAGT. Trimming removed 2 bases from V and 3 bases from J; junction bases left unmatched: 7. Here the CDR3 reads CASSDKSSGRADTGELFF. In DNA form, the CDR3 reads TGTGCCAGCAGTGACAAGTCTAGCGGGAGGGCCGACACCGGGGAGCTGTTTTTT.

This clone is large within its sample. This chain links TRBV11-2 with TRBJ2-7, with D possibly being TRBD1 or TRBD2 (6 bases each). The germline gives CDR1 SGHAT, CDR2 FQNNGV. Trimming removed 4 bases at V and 0 bases at J, with 7 bases between. The CDR3 has 13 amino acids. The DNA for the CDR3 is TGTGCCAGCAGCTCGGGGGCCTCCTACGAGCAGTACTTC. This codes for CASSSGASYEQYF.

The chain carries TRBV6-5 and TRBJ1-2; 9 nucleotides line up with TRBD1. Per the germline V gene, CDR1 is MNHEY and CDR2 is SVGAGI. V dropped 2 bases and J dropped 7; count of bases not matched to a gene: 5. This CDR3 region has 14 residues. CDR3 DNA: TGTGCCAGCAGTTACGGGACAGGGAGAAGTGGCTACACCTTC. It specifies CASSYGTGRSGYTF.

DNA of the CDR3: TGTGCCAGCAGCGCAAATACTGGGACAGGGGCGTATGGCTACACCTTC. It codes for CASSANTGTGAYGYTF. The J gene is TRBJ1-2, the V gene TRBV9, with 10 bases fitting TRBD1. The CDR3 is 16 amino acids. The V gene end was trimmed by 3 bases and the J gene end by 5 bases; junction bases not matched to a gene: 10. The germline V gene has CDR1 SGDLS and CDR2 YYNGEE.

By share, this clone ranks as medium-sized. The rearrangement joins TRBV20-1 to TRBJ2-5; D gene uncertain. Germline values: CDR1 DFQATT, CDR2 SNEGSKA (reference sequence). Trimming removed 7 bases at V and 2 bases at J, with 8 bases between. The CDR3 loop spans 11 amino acids. CDR3 loop: CSEDGQETQYF. In nucleotides, the CDR3 is TGCAGTGAGGACGGACAAGAGACCCAGTACTTC.

The chain employs TRBV10-3 and TRBJ1-3; tentatively, D is TRBD1 (5 bases). CDR3 length equals 13 residues. Germline V gene sequence: CDR1 ENHRY, CDR2 SYGVKD. Deletions cut 10 bases from V and 2 bases from J, with 12 bases between. In DNA form, the CDR3 reads TGTGCCAACCGGGACGCGGCTGGAAACACCATATATTTT. Its translation: CANRDAAGNTIYF.

The DNA of the CDR3 is TGCGCCAGCTTGGGGAACACTGAAGCTTTCTTT. The encoded protein is CASLGNTEAFF. The V and J genes are TRBV10-2 and TRBJ1-1; D uncertain. Deletions cut 8 bases from V and 1 base from J, with 5 bases between. The CDR3 extends over 11 amino acids. Germline assignment: CDR1 WSHSY and CDR2 SAAADI.

V gene TRBV7-9 combines with J gene TRBJ1-4; D ambiguous. CDR1 and CDR2 (germline): SEHNR, FQNEAQ (reference sequence). The CDR3 spans 11 residues. The V gene lost 5 bases and the J gene lost 8 bases, with 6 bases spanning the gap. CDR3: CASSPGEKLFF. The CDR3 DNA is TGTGCCAGCAGCCCCGGGGAAAAACTGTTTTTT.

As concerns this clone: The identical CDR3 is also encoded by other nucleotide sequences in the sample. The chain has TRBV15 and TRBJ1-4; TRBD1 agrees at 10 bases. The CDR3 has 14 amino acids. V was pared by 3 bases and J by 5 bases, with 0 bases of the junction left unmatched. Germline V gene lookup returns CDR1 LNHNV and CDR2 YYDKDF (reference sequence). CDR3 region: CATSRGQGNEKLFF. The CDR3 DNA follows: TGTGCCACCAGCAGGGGACAGGGGAATGAAAAACTGTTTTTT.